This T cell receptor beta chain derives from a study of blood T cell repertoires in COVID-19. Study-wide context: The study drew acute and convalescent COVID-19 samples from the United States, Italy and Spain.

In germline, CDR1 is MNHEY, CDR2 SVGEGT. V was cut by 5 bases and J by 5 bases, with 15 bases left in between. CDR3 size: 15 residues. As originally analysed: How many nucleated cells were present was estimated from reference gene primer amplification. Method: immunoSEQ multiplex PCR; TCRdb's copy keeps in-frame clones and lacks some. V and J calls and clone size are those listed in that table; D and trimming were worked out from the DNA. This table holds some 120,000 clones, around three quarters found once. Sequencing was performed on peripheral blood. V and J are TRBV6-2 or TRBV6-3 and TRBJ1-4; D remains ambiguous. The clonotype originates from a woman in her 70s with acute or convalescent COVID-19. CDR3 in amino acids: CASSPGMPGNEKLFF. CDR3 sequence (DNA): TGTGCCAGCAGTCCGGGGATGCCGGGGAATGAAAAACTGTTTTTT.